Below are 13 T cell receptor beta chains sequenced from a single sample in a study of ipilimumab plus nivolumab after autologous stem cell transplantation. Only in-frame clones appear in the TCRdb table, and some are missing; sequencing was by immunoSEQ multiplex PCR. This sample has around 21,000 clones, with 81% found just once. The sequencing used PBMCs, collected in a trial of ipilimumab plus nivolumab as post-transplant consolidation. These receptors originate from a male donor with diffuse large B-cell lymphoma.

This chain uses TRBV30 with TRBJ2-7; possibly TRBD1 for D (5 bases). The germline V gene has CDR1 GTSNPN and CDR2 SVGIG (reference sequence). This CDR3 is built from 11 residues. Trimming cost V 2 bases and J 5 bases, with 7 bases left between them. This chain's CDR3 is CAWSPRDEQYF. As DNA, the CDR3 is TGTGCCTGGAGTCCCAGGGACGAGCAGTACTTC. The full variable domain, rest sourced from reference TRBV30 and TRBJ2-7, is SQTIHQWPATLVQPVGSPLSLECTVEGTSNPNLYWYRQAAGRGLQLLFYSVGIGQISSEVPQNLSASRPQDRQFILSSKKLLLSDSGFYLCAWSPRDEQYFGPGTRLTVT.

The chain links TRBV10-1 to TRBJ2-3; 7 positions agree with TRBD1. Looked up from germline, CDR1 is WNHNN and CDR2 is SYGVQD (reference sequence). V was clipped by 7 bases and J by 2 bases; unmatched bases: 15. This CDR3 region has 17 residues. CDR3 nucleotide sequence: TGCGCCAGCACTACTCGAAGGGACAGATTCTCCACAGATACGCAGTATTTT. Translating it yields CASTTRRDRFSTDTQYF.

In regard to this clone: A read error may account for a junction end that differs from germline. The rearrangement links TRBV7-7 to TRBJ2-5; no clear D. This CDR3 contains 13 residues. In germline, CDR1 is SSHAT, CDR2 FNYEAQ (reference sequence). The CDR3: CASSFGLGETQYF. Written as DNA, the CDR3 is TGTGCTAGCAGCTTCGGATTGGGGGAGACCCAGTACTTC.

This chain connects TRBV19 to TRBJ1-1; possible D gene TRBD1, 5 bases. The CDR3 runs 15 residues. V was pared by 4 bases and J by 1 base, with 13 bases between. Germline values: CDR1 LNHDA, CDR2 SQIVND (reference sequence). This chain's CDR3 is CASSTGDSGNTEAFF. The CDR3 nucleotides are TGTGCCAGTAGTACGGGTGACAGCGGGAACACTGAAGCTTTCTTT.

This chain joins TRBV9 and TRBJ1-1; perhaps TRBD1 as D (6 bases). Per germline, CDR1 SGDLS and CDR2 YYNGEE. V was clipped by 3 bases and J by 1 base, with 10 bases between them. The CDR3 contains 14 residues. The CDR3 here is CASSAGQTNTEAFF. The CDR3 nucleotides read TGTGCCAGCAGCGCAGGACAGACGAACACTGAAGCTTTCTTT.

The chain carries TRBV5-4 and TRBJ2-2; no clear D. The V end was cut by 4 bases, the J end by 6 bases, with 10 bases between. CDR3 size: 13 residues. Germline values: CDR1 SGHNT, CDR2 YYREEE (reference sequence). The CDR3 DNA is TGTGCCAGCAGCCCCCCCGGTGCCGGGGAGCTGTTTTTT. Residues: CASSPPGAGELFF.

The J gene is TRBJ2-6, the V gene TRBV5-4, with no clear D. The CDR3 contains 16 residues. The V gene lost 4 bases and the J gene lost 0 bases, with 11 bases spanning the gap. Germline V gene lookup returns CDR1 SGHNT and CDR2 YYREEE (reference sequence). CDR3: CASSLARVSGANVLTF. The CDR3 DNA reads TGTGCCAGCAGCCTTGCTAGGGTCTCTGGGGCCAACGTCCTGACTTTC.

V is TRBV7-6 and J is TRBJ2-2; weak D call: TRBD1 (5 bases). Trimming removed 2 bases at V and 4 bases at J, with 5 bases between. The CDR3 is made up of 13 amino acids. The germline gives CDR1 SGHVS, CDR2 FNYEAQ. In DNA, the CDR3 is TGTGCCAGCAGCTTAAGGGGCACCGGGGAGCTGTTTTTT. Translated, it gives CASSLRGTGELFF.

This clone was counted a few times. The gene calls are TRBV9 and TRBJ1-5; D is ambiguous. Trimming removed 0 bases from V and 4 bases from J, with 8 bases in between. CDR3 length equals 14 residues. Germline CDR1 and CDR2: SGDLS and YYNGEE. The CDR3 sequence is CASSVGGGNQPQHF. In nucleotides, the CDR3 is TGTGCCAGCAGCGTAGGAGGTGGTAATCAGCCCCAGCATTTT.

This clone has a single count. The CDR3: CASSLAAGAGGTDTQYF. In nucleotides, the CDR3 is TGCGCCAGCAGTCTGGCAGCAGGGGCCGGGGGCACAGATACGCAGTATTTT. This sequence joins TRBV5-1 and TRBJ2-3; possibly TRBD1 for D (6 bases). The CDR3 spans 17 residues. The germline V gene encodes CDR1 SGHRS and CDR2 YFSETQ. V dropped 5 bases and J dropped 1 base, with 20 bases sitting between them.

The chain is built from TRBV6-1 and TRBJ1-2; D might be TRBD1 (6 bases). This CDR3 has 14 residues. Germline values: CDR1 MNHNS, CDR2 SASEGT. Between the trimmed V and J ends, which lost 4 bases and 7 bases, there was a span of 16 bases. CDR3 coding DNA: TGTGCCAGCAGTGTGAGGGGGGCAAATCTTGGCTACACCTTC. It specifies CASSVRGANLGYTF.

The gene calls are TRBV27 and TRBJ2-2; 10 nucleotides line up with TRBD1. Germline V gives CDR1 MNHEY, CDR2 SMNVEV (reference sequence). This CDR3 has 14 residues. The DNA of the CDR3 is TGTGCTGTCCGGACAGGGGGAAACACCGGGGAGCTGTTTTTT. This translates into CAVRTGGNTGELFF.

The chain is built from TRBV4-3 and TRBJ2-5; tentatively, D is TRBD1 (5 bases). The V end was cut by 0 bases, the J end by 7 bases, with 15 bases between. The V gene's germline CDR1 is LGHNA and CDR2 YSLEER. The CDR3 contains 15 residues. The CDR3, as DNA: TGCGCCAGCAGCCAAGATAGGGGAACCCTCTTGACCCAGTACTTC. It codes for CASSQDRGTLLTQYF.